Listed here are 18 T cell receptor beta chains from one sample, sequenced in a study of cytomegalovirus exposure and HLA in healthy donors. This PCR relied on a set of 60 Vbeta primers and 13 Jbeta primers. Using immunoSEQ multiplex PCR, the repertoire was profiled, and TCRdb retains in-frame clones only, with some absent. The table lists 120,000 to 150,000 clones, around 84% of them singletons, with about 2.5% in the top ten. The material sequenced was PBMCs. The receptors stem from a boy aged 2-9 years in good health and CMV-seronegative.

The V gene is TRBV6-5, the J gene TRBJ1-2; D is perhaps TRBD1 (5 bases). This CDR3 comprises 15 residues. V was clipped by 4 bases and J by 2 bases, with 14 bases between them. In germline, CDR1 is MNHEY, CDR2 SVGAGI. The chain's CDR3 is CASSFIDRLNYGYTF. The CDR3 region has the DNA TGTGCCAGCAGTTTTATAGACAGACTGAACTATGGCTACACCTTC.

CDR3 bases: TGTGCCAGCAGCTTGGCGGACAGGGGTCAACTGTTTTTT. This encodes CASSLADRGQLFF. The chain is built from TRBV5-8 and TRBJ1-4; 9 bases fit TRBD1. The germline gives CDR1 SGHTS, CDR2 YDEGEE. The CDR3 contains 13 residues. V was pared by 0 bases and J by 12 bases, with 3 bases of the junction left unmatched.

V is TRBV6-1 and J is TRBJ1-1, with D uncertain. Trimming removed 6 bases at V and 6 bases at J, with 11 bases between. Germline CDR1 is MNHNS and CDR2 is SASEGT. The CDR3 has 12 residues. The CDR3 coding sequence is TGTGCCAGCAGCTTGGTCAGGCCTGAAGCTTTCTTT. This codes for CASSLVRPEAFF.

V is TRBV5-1 and J is TRBJ2-1; a possible D gene is TRBD1 (6 bases). This CDR3 is built from 15 residues. Trimming took off 0 bases at V and 5 bases at J, with 12 bases between the two ends. The germline V gene has CDR1 SGHRS and CDR2 YFSETQ. The CDR3 DNA sequence: TGCGCCAGCAGCTTGGTTCAGGGGTCCCACAATGAGCAGTTCTTC. Protein sequence: CASSLVQGSHNEQFF.

The chain links TRBV12-5 to TRBJ2-1; TRBD1 agrees at 8 bases. From germline, CDR1 is LGHNT and CDR2 FRNRAP. This CDR3 comprises 16 residues. Trimming cost V 4 bases and J 3 bases; bases outside gene matches: 8. CDR3 in DNA: TGTGCTAGTGGTTCAGGGGGCGTGAAGCTCTACAATGAGCAGTTCTTC. Its translation: CASGSGGVKLYNEQFF. The full variable domain, its missing parts supplied by reference TRBV12-5 and TRBJ2-1, is DARVTQTPRHKVTEMGQEVTMRCQPILGHNTVFWYRQTMMQGLELLAYFRNRAPLDDSGMPKDRFSAEMPDATLATLKIQPSEPRDSAVYFCASGSGGVKLYNEQFFGPGTRLTVL.

This chain connects TRBV6-5 to TRBJ2-3; 9 bases agree with TRBD2. Trimming took 6 bases from V and 4 from J; bases not matched to a gene: 5. Per germline, CDR1 MNHEY and CDR2 SVGAGI. The CDR3 has 14 residues. CDR3 residues: CASSRGGAPDTQYF. CDR3 coding DNA: TGTGCCAGCAGCCGCGGGGGGGCTCCAGATACGCAGTATTTT.

This clone was recorded a few times. The V gene is TRBV18, the J gene TRBJ1-3; maybe TRBD1 (5 bases). The V and J ends lost 1 base and 0 bases respectively, with 13 bases between them. Germline CDR1 KGHSH, CDR2 LQKENI. The CDR3 extends over 17 amino acids. As DNA, the CDR3 is TGTGCCAGCTCACCACTTATCCAGGGAAACTCTGGAAACACCATATATTTT. Its protein product is CASSPLIQGNSGNTIYF. Complete variable domain (other parts from reference TRBV18 and TRBJ1-3): NAGVMQNPRHLVRRRGQEARLRCSPMKGHSHVYWYRQLPEEGLKFMVYLQKENIIDESGMPKERFSAEFPKEGPSILRIQQVVRGDSAAYFCASSPLIQGNSGNTIYFGEGSWLTVV.

The J gene is TRBJ2-3, the V gene TRBV2, with TRBD2 identical over 10 bases. The CDR3 length is 14 residues. The V gene's germline CDR1 is SNHLY and CDR2 FYNNEI. V trimming: 7 bases; J trimming: 2 bases; junction bases outside the gene matches: 3. The CDR3 DNA follows: TGTGCCAGCAACGGACTAGCGGTCACAGATACGCAGTATTTT. Residues: CASNGLAVTDTQYF.

The rearrangement joins TRBV27 to TRBJ2-7; TRBD2 agrees at 13 bases. The CDR3 extends over 17 amino acids. Trimming at V came to 4 bases and at J to 3 bases, leaving 9 bases not matched to a gene. Germline V lookup: CDR1 MNHEY, CDR2 SMNVEV (reference sequence). This CDR3 is CASSSTSGRSRGYEQYF. CDR3 sequence (DNA): TGTGCCAGCAGTTCGACTAGCGGGAGGTCCCGCGGCTACGAGCAGTACTTC.

This clone was picked up a small number of times. The chain combines TRBV10-1 with TRBJ2-5; D is possibly TRBD2 (5 bases). The CDR3 runs 17 residues. Per the germline V gene, CDR1 is WNHNN and CDR2 is SYGVQD (reference sequence). The V gene lost 6 bases and the J gene lost 1 base, with 21 bases spanning the gap. The CDR3 region has the DNA TGCGCCAGCAGACCAACTAGGACCCAGACGGGCCAAGAGACCCAGTACTTC. It yields the protein CASRPTRTQTGQETQYF.

The genes are TRBV19 and TRBJ1-5, with unresolved D. The germline CDR1 and CDR2 sequences are LNHDA and SQIVND (reference sequence). The CDR3 length is 13 residues. Trimming pared 1 base from V and 6 bases from J, leaving 7 bases between. CDR3 in DNA: TGTGCCAGTAGTATAGCACTCGGTCAGCCCCAGCATTTT. This gives the protein CASSIALGQPQHF.

The rearrangement uses TRBV5-5 and TRBJ2-3, with TRBD1 as a possible D gene (8 bases). Trimming left V 5 bases short and J 3 bases short, with 22 bases between. The CDR3 is 17 amino acids. CDR1 and CDR2 from the germline V gene are SGHKS and YYEKEE (reference sequence). The CDR3 bases are TGTGCCAGCAGACTGACATTACAGGGGGGGTGGACAGATACGCAGTATTTT. Translation: CASRLTLQGGWTDTQYF.

The chain couples TRBV12-5 to TRBJ1-1, with TRBD1 as a possible D gene (6 bases). V was trimmed by 5 bases and J by 3 bases, leaving 16 bases between them. From germline, CDR1 is LGHNT and CDR2 FRNRAP. CDR3 length equals 15 residues. The CDR3 bases are TGTGCTAGTGGTGCGCCACAGGGCCCCTACACTGAAGCTTTCTTT. It translates to CASGAPQGPYTEAFF.

This rearrangement joins TRBV6-4 to TRBJ2-5; 8 positions agree with TRBD2. V shed 0 bases, J shed 1 base, and the junction held 1 base outside the gene matches. The CDR3 contains 15 residues. Germline lookup yields CDR1 MRHNA and CDR2 SNTAGT. The DNA of the CDR3 is TGTGCCAGCAGTGACTCGAGCGGGGGCCAAGAGACCCAGTACTTC. This codes for CASSDSSGGQETQYF.

This chain connects TRBV9 to TRBJ2-1; 15 positions agree with TRBD2. Germline lookup yields CDR1 SGDLS and CDR2 YYNGEE. Trimming cost V 2 bases and J 8 bases; bases outside gene matches: 5. This CDR3 has 16 residues. CDR3 coding DNA: TGTGCCAGCAGCGTGGGGACTAGCGGGGGGATGGATGAGCAGTTCTTC. It encodes CASSVGTSGGMDEQFF.

The chain is built from TRBV7-2 and TRBJ1-5; TRBD1 might be the D (5 bases). The CDR3 extends over 15 amino acids. V lost 2 bases and J 6 bases, leaving 14 bases between the germline ends. The germline V gene encodes CDR1 SGHTA and CDR2 FQGNSA. This chain's CDR3 is CASSLQVREGQPQHF. CDR3 coding DNA: TGTGCCAGCAGCTTACAGGTCAGGGAAGGTCAGCCCCAGCATTTT.

This clone was seen only a few times. This chain links TRBV6-5 with TRBJ1-3; D remains ambiguous. V lost 2 bases to trimming and J lost 7 bases, with 15 bases between them. Germline V gene sequence: CDR1 MNHEY, CDR2 SVGAGI. This CDR3 contains 15 residues. Written as DNA, the CDR3 is TGTGCCAGCAGTTACGCCGGGATCGATGGCAACACCATATATTTT. It is translated as CASSYAGIDGNTIYF.

The chain links TRBV15 to TRBJ2-7, with 8 bases aligning to TRBD1. J was trimmed by 0 bases and V by 3 bases; bases with no gene match: 4. The CDR3 is 15 amino acids. The germline V gene has CDR1 LNHNV and CDR2 YYDKDF (reference sequence). In nucleotides, the CDR3 is TGTGCCACCAGCAGGGAACAGGGGGACTCCTACGAGCAGTACTTC. It encodes CATSREQGDSYEQYF.